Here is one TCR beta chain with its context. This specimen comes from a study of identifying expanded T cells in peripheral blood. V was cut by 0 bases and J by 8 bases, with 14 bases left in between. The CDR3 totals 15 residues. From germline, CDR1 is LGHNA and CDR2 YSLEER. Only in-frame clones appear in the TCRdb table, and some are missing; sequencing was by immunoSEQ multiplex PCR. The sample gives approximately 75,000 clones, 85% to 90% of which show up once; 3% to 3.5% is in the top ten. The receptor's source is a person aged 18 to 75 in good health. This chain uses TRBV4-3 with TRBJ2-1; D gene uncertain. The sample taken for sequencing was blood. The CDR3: CASSQEGTVWDEQFF. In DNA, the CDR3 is TGCGCCAGCAGCCAAGAAGGAACAGTCTGGGATGAGCAGTTCTTC.